These 15 T cell receptor beta chains were all obtained from the same sample, sequenced in a study of CD8+CD57+ T cells in acquired aplastic anemia (dated by TCRdb to 2016 to 2019). Instrument used: Illumina HiSeq 2000. Genomic DNA served as template for TCR beta VDJ combination and CDR3 sequence profiling. TCRdb trimmed public reads at Q25 via fastp, called clones via MiXCR and kept in-frame beta chains. Each entry merges the rows of one CDR3 protein and shows their most common DNA and genes. The sample table lists 150,000 to 200,000 distinct CDR3 sequences, around 60% of them with a count of one. Over 40% of the sample is held by the ten biggest clonotypes. What was sequenced was sorted CD4+, CD8+, or CD8+CD57+ T cells (not recorded which) from PBMCs. Source of these receptors: a human donor in good health.

This rearrangement joins TRBV12-3 or TRBV12-4 to TRBJ2-1; 12 bases agree with TRBD2. The CDR3 is 16 residues long. The V gene end was trimmed by 3 bases and the J gene end by 5 bases; junction bases not matched to a gene: 5. For the CDR3, the DNA is TGTGCCAGCAGTTTCGCGACTAGCGGGGGCCACAATGAGCAGTTCTTC. Residues: CASSFATSGGHNEQFF.

This clonotype turned up a few times. The gene calls are TRBV10-3 and TRBJ2-1; TRBD2 aligns across 10 bases. V shed 4 bases, J shed 5 bases, and the junction held 5 bases outside the gene matches. This CDR3 has 15 residues. The germline gives CDR1 ENHRY, CDR2 SYGVKD. CDR3 sequence: CAISVGGTSDNEQFF. In DNA, the CDR3 is TGTGCCATCAGTGTGGGGGGGACTAGCGACAATGAGCAGTTCTTC.

This clonotype was seen a few times. The CDR3 loop reads CASSLTRRGPRFCTF. DNA of the CDR3: TGTGCCAGCAGTTTAACGCGAAGGGGGCCTCGATTTTGCACCTTC. V is TRBV12-3 or TRBV12-4 and J is TRBJ1-2; TRBD1 aligns across 7 bases. V gave up 2 bases and J gave up 13 bases; unmatched junction bases: 16. The CDR3 sequence is 15 residues long.

A word on this clonotype: At one boundary the junction diverges from the germline segment, which might be a read error. The rearrangement uses TRBV10-3 and TRBJ1-5; D call uncertain. The CDR3 is made up of 12 amino acids. The V gene's germline CDR1 is ENHRY and CDR2 SYGVKD. DNA for the CDR3: TGTGCCATCAGTGAGTTAAATCAGCCCCGGCATTTT. Translated: CAISELNQPRHF.

This rearrangement joins TRBV10-2 to TRBJ1-1, with TRBD1 matching over 8 bases. This CDR3 has 13 amino acids. Trimming at V came to 6 bases and at J to 0 bases, leaving 0 bases not matched to a gene. Germline V gives CDR1 WSHSY, CDR2 SAAADI. The CDR3 spells CASRTGVNTEAFF. In DNA form, the CDR3 reads TGCGCCAGCAGGACAGGGGTGAACACTGAAGCTTTCTTT.

In its sample, this clonotype was seen a few times. The genes are TRBV2 and TRBJ2-7; 7 nucleotides align to TRBD1. There are 12 residues in the CDR3. V shed 7 bases, J shed 6 bases, and the junction held 6 bases outside the gene matches. CDR1 and CDR2 (germline): SNHLY, FYNNEI. The CDR3 loop reads CASTKTGFEQYF. The DNA of the CDR3 is TGTGCCAGCACGAAGACAGGGTTCGAGCAGTACTTC.

The chain couples TRBV7-2 to TRBJ2-5, with 14 bases fitting TRBD2. With V trimmed by 4 bases and J by 1 base, 8 bases remained unmatched. Germline assignment: CDR1 SGHTA and CDR2 FQGNSA. CDR3 length: 18 residues. CDR3 loop: CASSSVGLAGGPQETQYF. In DNA form, the CDR3 reads TGTGCCAGCAGCTCTGTAGGACTAGCGGGGGGCCCCCAAGAGACCCAGTACTTC.

This clonotype was recorded many times. CDR3 in amino acids: CASSLGATSGVEDTQYF. DNA of the CDR3: TGTGCCAGCAGCTTAGGTGCGACTAGCGGGGTAGAGGATACGCAGTATTTT. V usage is TRBV7-6 and J usage is TRBJ2-3; 11 nucleotides align to TRBD2. The CDR3 spans 17 residues. Per germline, CDR1 SGHVS and CDR2 FNYEAQ. J lost 6 bases, V lost 1 base, and 9 bases had no gene match.

This clonotype was seen only a few times. V is TRBV20-1 and J is TRBJ2-5; D is possibly TRBD1 (6 bases). CDR1 DFQATT and CDR2 SNEGSKA come from the germline V gene (reference sequence). The CDR3 has 13 amino acids. Deletions cut 5 bases from V and 4 bases from J, with 14 bases between. CDR3 sequence (DNA): TGCAGTGCTCAGCTGGGGGCGGGAGAGACCCAGTACTTC. Residues: CSAQLGAGETQYF.

This rearrangement joins TRBV10-2 to TRBJ2-3; TRBD2 might be the D (7 bases). CDR3 length: 15 residues. CDR1 WSHSY and CDR2 SAAADI come from the germline V gene. Trimming removed 7 bases from V and 5 bases from J, with 19 bases in between. The CDR3 nucleotides are TGCGCCAGCAATTGGGGGGGCAGGGAGGGAGATACGCAGTATTTT. It specifies CASNWGGREGDTQYF.

This chain connects TRBV24-1 to TRBJ2-3; D call uncertain. CDR3 length equals 14 residues. Germline values: CDR1 KGHDR, CDR2 SFDVKD. Between the trimmed V and J ends, which lost 4 bases and 1 base, there was a span of 8 bases. The CDR3 spells CATSESGRTDTQYF. For the CDR3, the DNA is TGTGCCACCAGTGAGTCAGGCCGCACAGATACGCAGTATTTT.

The chain links TRBV24-1 to TRBJ2-7; 15 bases match TRBD2. The CDR3 totals 17 residues. Germline lookup yields CDR1 KGHDR and CDR2 SFDVKD. The J segment lost 0 bases and the V segment lost 10 bases, leaving 9 bases of the junction unmatched. The CDR3 DNA reads TGTGCCACGGAGGGACTAGCGGGAGGTGGGAACTCCTACGAGCAGTACTTC. It is translated as CATEGLAGGGNSYEQYF.

This clonotype was seen repeatedly, ten times or more. The genes are TRBV6-2 or TRBV6-3 and TRBJ1-2; D unresolved. The CDR3 length is 14 residues. V was clipped by 2 bases and J by 4 bases, with 11 bases between them. Germline V gene data show CDR1 as MNHEY and CDR2 as SVGEGT. Here the CDR3 reads CASSYGPETYGYTF. DNA of the CDR3: TGTGCCAGCAGTTACGGGCCAGAAACCTATGGCTACACCTTC.

This clonotype was detected only a few times. The chain employs TRBV15 and TRBJ2-6, with D possibly being TRBD2 (7 bases). V was trimmed by 4 bases and J by 4 bases, leaving 14 bases between them. CDR1 and CDR2 (germline): LNHNV, YYDKDF (reference sequence). The CDR3 runs to 16 residues. The CDR3 DNA reads TGTGCCACCAGCATAGGGGGGGCGCGGGGGGCCAACGTCCTGACTTTC. It codes for CATSIGGARGANVLTF.

This clonotype was recorded many times. The chain has TRBV11-2 and TRBJ1-6; no reliable D call. V shed 1 base and J shed 8 bases, with 6 bases lying between them. CDR1 is SGHAT, CDR2 FQNNGV, per germline. The CDR3 is made up of 13 amino acids. The CDR3 nucleotides read TGTGCCAGCAGCTTAGTAAGGGATTCACCCCTCCACTTT. Translating it yields CASSLVRDSPLHF.